The clone carrying this TCR beta chain was recorded only once. Antigen unknown. The sample is drawn from a study of T cell repertoires and HLA-DP antigens. This CDR3 comprises 16 residues. The ends lost 3 bases at V and 4 bases at J; junction bases unmatched: 7. Looked up from germline, CDR1 is LNHDA and CDR2 is SQIVND (reference sequence). Profiling relied on immunoSEQ multiplex PCR, and the TCRdb table lists in-frame clones only, not all of them. Among about 110,000 clones, 80% to 95% were seen once, and the ten largest hold over 0.25%. Study observations and caveats: Average cumulative frequency of previously undetected clones was approximately 34% against one allele and more than 50% against the other.

This clonotype was obtained from a woman aged 18 to 35 in good health and CMV-seronegative. The sequenced sample consisted of CD4+ T cells from PBMCs. V gene TRBV19 combines with J gene TRBJ2-5; TRBD2 matches 11 bases. This CDR3 is CASSIVSGRAGETQYF. CDR3 coding DNA: TGTGCCAGTAGTATCGTTAGCGGGAGGGCCGGAGAGACCCAGTACTTC.